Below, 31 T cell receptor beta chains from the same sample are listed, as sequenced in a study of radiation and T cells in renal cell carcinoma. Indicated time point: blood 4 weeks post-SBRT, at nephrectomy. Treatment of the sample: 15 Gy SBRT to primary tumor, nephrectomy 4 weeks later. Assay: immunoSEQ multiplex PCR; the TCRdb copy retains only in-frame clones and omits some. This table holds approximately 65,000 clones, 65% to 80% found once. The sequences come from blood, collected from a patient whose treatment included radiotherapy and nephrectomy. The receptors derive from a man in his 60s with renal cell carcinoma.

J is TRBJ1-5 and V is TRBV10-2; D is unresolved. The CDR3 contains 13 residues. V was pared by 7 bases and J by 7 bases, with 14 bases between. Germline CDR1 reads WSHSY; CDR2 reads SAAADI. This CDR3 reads CASTSQEGQPQHF. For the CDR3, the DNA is TGCGCCAGCACATCTCAGGAAGGGCAGCCCCAGCATTTT.

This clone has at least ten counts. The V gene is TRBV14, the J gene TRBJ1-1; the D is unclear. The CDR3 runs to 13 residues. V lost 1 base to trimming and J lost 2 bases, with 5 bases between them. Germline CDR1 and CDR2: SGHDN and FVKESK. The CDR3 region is CASSQVRNTEAFF. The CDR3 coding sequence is TGTGCCAGCAGCCAAGTGCGTAACACTGAAGCTTTCTTT.

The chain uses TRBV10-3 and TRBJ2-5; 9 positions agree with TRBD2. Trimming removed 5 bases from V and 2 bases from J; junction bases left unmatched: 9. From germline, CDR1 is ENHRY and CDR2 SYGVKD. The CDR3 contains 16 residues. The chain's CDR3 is CAISNLAGETQETQYF. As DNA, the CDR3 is TGTGCCATCAGTAACTTAGCGGGAGAGACTCAAGAGACCCAGTACTTC.

Here the CDR3 DNA reads TGTGCCAGTGGGACAGGGCCAGAGGATCAGCCCCAGCATTTT. It codes for CASGTGPEDQPQHF. This rearrangement joins TRBV19 to TRBJ1-5; the match to TRBD1 covers 9 bases. J was trimmed by 5 bases and V by 8 bases; bases with no gene match: 7. The germline CDR1 and CDR2 sequences are LNHDA and SQIVND (reference sequence). CDR3 length: 14 amino acids.

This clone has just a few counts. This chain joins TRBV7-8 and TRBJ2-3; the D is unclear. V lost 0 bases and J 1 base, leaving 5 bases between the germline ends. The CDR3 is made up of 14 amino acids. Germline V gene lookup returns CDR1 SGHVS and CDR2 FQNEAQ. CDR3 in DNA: TGTGCCAGCAGCTTAGCTCTAGGCACAGATACGCAGTATTTT. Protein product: CASSLALGTDTQYF.

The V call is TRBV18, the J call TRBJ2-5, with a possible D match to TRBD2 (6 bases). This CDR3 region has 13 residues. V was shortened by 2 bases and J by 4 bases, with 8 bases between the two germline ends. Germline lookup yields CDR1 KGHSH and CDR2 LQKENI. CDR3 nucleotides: TGTGCCAGCTCACCAGCTAGCGCAGAGACCCAGTACTTC. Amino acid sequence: CASSPASAETQYF.

As DNA, the CDR3 is TGTGCCAGCAGGGGGGGGATGAACACTGAAGCTTTCTTT. This gives the protein CASRGGMNTEAFF. This sequence joins TRBV25-1 and TRBJ1-1; tentatively, D is TRBD1 (5 bases). The CDR3 consists of 13 residues. V lost 6 bases and J lost 0, with 8 bases in between. The germline gives CDR1 MGHDK, CDR2 SYGVNS.

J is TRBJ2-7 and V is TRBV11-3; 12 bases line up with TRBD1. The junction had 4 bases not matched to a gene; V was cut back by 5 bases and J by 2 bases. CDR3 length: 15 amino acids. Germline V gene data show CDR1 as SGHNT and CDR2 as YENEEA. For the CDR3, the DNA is TGTGCCAGCAGCATGGGACAGGGGGCAGCCTACGAGCAGTACGTC. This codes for CASSMGQGAAYEQYV.

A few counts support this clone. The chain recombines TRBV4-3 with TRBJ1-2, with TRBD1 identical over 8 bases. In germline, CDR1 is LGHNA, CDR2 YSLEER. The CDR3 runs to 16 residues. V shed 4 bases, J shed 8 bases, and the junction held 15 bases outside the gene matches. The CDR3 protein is CASSLDRAQGGRGYTF. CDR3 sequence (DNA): TGCGCCAGCAGCCTGGACAGGGCGCAGGGGGGTCGCGGCTACACCTTC.

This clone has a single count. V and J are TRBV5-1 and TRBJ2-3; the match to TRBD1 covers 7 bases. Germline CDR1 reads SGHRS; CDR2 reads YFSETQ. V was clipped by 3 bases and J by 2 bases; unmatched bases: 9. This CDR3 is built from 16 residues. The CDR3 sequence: CASSWRSGQPTDTQYF. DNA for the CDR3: TGCGCCAGCAGCTGGCGGTCGGGACAGCCCACAGATACGCAGTATTTT.

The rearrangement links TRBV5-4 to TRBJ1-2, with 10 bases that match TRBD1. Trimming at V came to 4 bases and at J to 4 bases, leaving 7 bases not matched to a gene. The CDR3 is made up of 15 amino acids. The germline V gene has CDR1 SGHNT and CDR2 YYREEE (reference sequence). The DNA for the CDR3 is TGTGCCAGCAGCATCGGGACAGGGGAAAGCTATGGCTACACCTTC. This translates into CASSIGTGESYGYTF. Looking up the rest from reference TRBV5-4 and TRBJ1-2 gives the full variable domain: ETGVTQSPTHLIKTRGQQVTLRCSSQSGHNTVSWYQQALGQGPQFIFQYYREEENGRGNFPPRFSGLQFPNYSSELNVNALELDDSALYLCASSIGTGESYGYTFGSGTRLTVV.

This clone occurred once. CDR3 amino acids: CAWQPDRGGNQPQHF. The CDR3 DNA sequence: TGTGCCTGGCAACCTGACAGGGGAGGCAATCAGCCCCAGCATTTT. V is TRBV30 and J is TRBJ1-5; 8 bases are a match to TRBD1. The CDR3 is 15 amino acids. After removal of 5 bases from V and 2 bases from J, the junction contained 8 bases not matched to a gene. Germline CDR1 GTSNPN, CDR2 SVGIG (reference sequence).

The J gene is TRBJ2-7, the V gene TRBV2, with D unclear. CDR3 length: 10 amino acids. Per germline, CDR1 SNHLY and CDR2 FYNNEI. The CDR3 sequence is CVCSLYEQYV. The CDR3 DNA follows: TGTGTTTGCAGCCTCTACGAGCAGTACGTC.

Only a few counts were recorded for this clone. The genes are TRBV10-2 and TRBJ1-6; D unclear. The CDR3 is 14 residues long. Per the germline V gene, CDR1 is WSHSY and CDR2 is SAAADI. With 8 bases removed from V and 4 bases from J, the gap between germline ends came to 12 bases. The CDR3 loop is CASGTGMYNSPLHF. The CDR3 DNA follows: TGCGCCAGCGGTACCGGGATGTATAATTCACCCCTCCACTTT.

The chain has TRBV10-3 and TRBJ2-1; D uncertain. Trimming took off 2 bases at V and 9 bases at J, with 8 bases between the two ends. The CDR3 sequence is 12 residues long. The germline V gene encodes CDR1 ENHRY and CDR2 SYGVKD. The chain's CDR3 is CAISEGQREQFF. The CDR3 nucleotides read TGTGCCATCAGTGAGGGCCAGCGTGAGCAGTTCTTC.

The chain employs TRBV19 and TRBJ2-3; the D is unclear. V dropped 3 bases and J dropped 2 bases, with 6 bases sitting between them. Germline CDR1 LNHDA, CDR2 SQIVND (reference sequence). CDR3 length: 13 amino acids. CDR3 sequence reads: CASSISNTDTQYF. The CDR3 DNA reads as TGTGCCAGTAGTATTTCCAACACAGATACGCAGTATTTT.

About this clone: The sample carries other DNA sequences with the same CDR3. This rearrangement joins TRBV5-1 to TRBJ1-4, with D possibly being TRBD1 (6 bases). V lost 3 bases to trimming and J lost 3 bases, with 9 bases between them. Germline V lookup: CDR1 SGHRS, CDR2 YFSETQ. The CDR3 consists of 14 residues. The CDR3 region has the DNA TGCGCCAGCAGCTCACAGGGAGCTAATGAAAAACTGTTTTTT. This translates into CASSSQGANEKLFF.

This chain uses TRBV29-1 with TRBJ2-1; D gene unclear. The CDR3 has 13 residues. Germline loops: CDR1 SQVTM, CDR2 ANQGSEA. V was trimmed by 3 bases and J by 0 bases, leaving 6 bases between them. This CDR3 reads CSVETSSYNEQFF. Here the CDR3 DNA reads TGCAGCGTTGAGACGAGCTCCTACAATGAGCAGTTCTTC.

The CDR3 region is CASSEPQKTSGSHQGSYNEQFF. The CDR3 DNA is TGTGCCAGCAGTGAGCCGCAAAAGACTAGCGGGAGTCACCAAGGCTCCTACAATGAGCAGTTCTTC. This rearrangement joins TRBV2 to TRBJ2-1, with 12 bases that match TRBD2. This CDR3 has 22 residues. The junction had 18 bases not matched to a gene; V was cut back by 3 bases and J by 0 bases. CDR1 and CDR2 from the germline V gene are SNHLY and FYNNEI.

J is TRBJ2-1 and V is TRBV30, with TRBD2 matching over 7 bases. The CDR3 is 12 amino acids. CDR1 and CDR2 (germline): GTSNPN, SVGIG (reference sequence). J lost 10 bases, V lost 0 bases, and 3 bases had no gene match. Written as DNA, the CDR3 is TGTGCCTGGAGTGTATTGCGGGAGGAGCAGTTCTTC. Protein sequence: CAWSVLREEQFF.

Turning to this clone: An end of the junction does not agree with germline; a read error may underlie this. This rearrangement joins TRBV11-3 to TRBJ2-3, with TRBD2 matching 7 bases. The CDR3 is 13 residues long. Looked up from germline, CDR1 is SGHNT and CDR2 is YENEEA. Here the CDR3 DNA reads TGTGCCAGCAGGGGATTTGGGACGGGGGGTTTGGATTTT. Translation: CASRGFGTGGLDF.

The CDR3 coding sequence is TGTGCCAGCAGCCCCGACCCTGGAAACACCATATATTTT. It is translated as CASSPDPGNTIYF. The chain uses TRBV9 and TRBJ1-3; D remains ambiguous. Trimming stripped 4 bases from V and 2 bases from J, with 7 bases between. In germline, CDR1 is SGDLS, CDR2 YYNGEE. This CDR3 is built from 13 residues.

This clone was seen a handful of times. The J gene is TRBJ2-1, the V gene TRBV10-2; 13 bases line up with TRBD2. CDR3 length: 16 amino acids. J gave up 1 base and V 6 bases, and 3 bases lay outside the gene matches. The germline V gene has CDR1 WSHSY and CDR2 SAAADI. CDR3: CASRRLAGGSYNEQFF. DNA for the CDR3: TGCGCCAGCAGAAGACTAGCGGGGGGATCCTACAATGAGCAGTTCTTC.

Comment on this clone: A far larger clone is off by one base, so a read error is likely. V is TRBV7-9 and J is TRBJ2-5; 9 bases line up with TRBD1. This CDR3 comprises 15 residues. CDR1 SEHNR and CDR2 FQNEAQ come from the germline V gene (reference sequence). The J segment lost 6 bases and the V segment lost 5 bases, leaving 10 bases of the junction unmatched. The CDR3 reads CASSEIQGARKTQYF. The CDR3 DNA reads TGTGCCAGCAGCGAGATACAGGGGGCTAGGAAGACCCAGTACTTC. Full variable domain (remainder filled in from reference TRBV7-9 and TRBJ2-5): DTGVSQNPRHKITKRGQNVTFRCDPISEHNRLYWYRQTLGQGPEFLTYFQNEAQLEKSRLLSDRFSAERPKGSFSTLEIQRTEQGDSAMYLCASSEIQGARKTQYFGPGTRLLVL.

CDR3 in amino acids: CAISESRGAGTEAFF. For the CDR3, the DNA is TGTGCCATCAGTGAGTCGAGGGGTGCTGGCACTGAAGCTTTCTTT. V and J are TRBV10-3 and TRBJ1-1, with D tentatively TRBD1 (5 bases). CDR1 ENHRY and CDR2 SYGVKD come from the germline V gene. Trimming left V 0 bases short and J 4 bases short, with 12 bases between. This CDR3 spans 15 amino acids.

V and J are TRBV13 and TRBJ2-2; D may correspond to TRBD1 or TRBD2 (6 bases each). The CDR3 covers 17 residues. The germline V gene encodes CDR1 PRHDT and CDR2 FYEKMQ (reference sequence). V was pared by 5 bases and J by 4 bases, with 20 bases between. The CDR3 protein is CASSPGGWGRRTGELFF. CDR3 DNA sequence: TGTGCCAGCAGCCCCGGGGGTTGGGGGCGGCGCACCGGGGAGCTGTTTTTT.

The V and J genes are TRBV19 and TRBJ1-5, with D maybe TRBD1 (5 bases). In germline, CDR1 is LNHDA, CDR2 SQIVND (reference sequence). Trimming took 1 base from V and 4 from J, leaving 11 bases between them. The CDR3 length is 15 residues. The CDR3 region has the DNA TGTGCCAGTAGTATAGTCAGGGTGGGAAATCAGCCCCAGCATTTT. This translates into CASSIVRVGNQPQHF.

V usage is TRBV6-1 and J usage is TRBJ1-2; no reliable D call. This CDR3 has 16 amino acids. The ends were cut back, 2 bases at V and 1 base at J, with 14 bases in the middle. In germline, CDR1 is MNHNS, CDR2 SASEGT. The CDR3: CASSEYWGDYNYGYTF. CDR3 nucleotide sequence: TGTGCCAGCAGTGAATATTGGGGAGATTATAACTATGGCTACACCTTC.

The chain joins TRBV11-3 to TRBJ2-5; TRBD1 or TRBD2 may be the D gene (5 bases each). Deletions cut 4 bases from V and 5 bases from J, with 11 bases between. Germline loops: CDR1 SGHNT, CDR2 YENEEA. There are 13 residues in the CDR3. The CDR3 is CASSSGPAETQYF. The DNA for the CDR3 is TGTGCCAGCAGCTCGGGACCGGCGGAGACCCAGTACTTC.

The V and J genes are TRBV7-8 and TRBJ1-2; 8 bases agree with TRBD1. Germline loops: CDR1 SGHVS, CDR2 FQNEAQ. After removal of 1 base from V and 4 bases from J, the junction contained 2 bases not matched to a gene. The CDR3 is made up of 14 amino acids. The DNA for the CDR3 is TGTGCCAGCAGCTTAGGGACAGGGAGCTATGGCTACACCTTC. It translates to CASSLGTGSYGYTF.

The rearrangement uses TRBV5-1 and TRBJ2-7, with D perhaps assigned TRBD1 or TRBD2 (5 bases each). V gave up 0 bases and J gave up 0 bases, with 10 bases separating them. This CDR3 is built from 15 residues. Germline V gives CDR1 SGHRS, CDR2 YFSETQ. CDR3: CASSLGGISSYEQYF. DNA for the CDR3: TGCGCCAGCAGCTTGGGGGGGATTAGCTCCTACGAGCAGTACTTC.